This TCR beta chain was observed in a study of brain T cells in children with intractable seizures. CDR3 size: 14 residues. Germline V gene sequence: CDR1 GTSNPN, CDR2 SVGIG (reference sequence). Trimming cost V 4 bases and J 6 bases, with 16 bases left between them. Sequencing was limited to surgery cases with top T cell transcript signatures in brain tissue. At least one anti-epileptic drug was given before surgery. Study results and limitations: Viral specificity was inferred only from CDR3 similarity; HCMV serostatus was unknown. Pre-surgery blood may have been undersampled, hiding some clones.

This table comes from immunoSEQ multiplex PCR, and its TCRdb copy is limited to in-frame clones, with some not included. The sample yields roughly 80,000 clones, 85% to 95% seen once. On this clone itself: As yet, its antigen is unknown.

The chain is built from TRBV30 and TRBJ1-5; possible D gene TRBD1, 6 bases. This TCR derives from a boy younger than two with tuberous sclerosis and intractable seizures. Specimen: peripheral blood, collected at surgery. The CDR3 DNA reads as TGTGCCTGGAATCGGGCAGGGGCGAGTCAGCCCCAGCATTTT. Translated, it gives CAWNRAGASQPQHF.